This T cell receptor beta chain is drawn from a study of cytomegalovirus exposure and HLA in healthy donors. Notes on the study in general: Associated with cytomegalovirus, according to the listing, were around 160 TCR beta chains.

The primer mix had 60 Vbeta and 13 Jbeta primers. The table came from immunoSEQ multiplex PCR; TCRdb's copy has only in-frame clones and leaves some out. The sample carries roughly 190,000 clones, around two thirds recorded once. Germline CDR1 is SGHRS and CDR2 is YFSETQ. This CDR3 contains 16 residues. The J segment lost 4 bases and the V segment lost 4 bases, leaving 11 bases of the junction unmatched. Concerning this clone: Its antigen is undetermined.

The chain uses TRBV5-1 and TRBJ2-1, with 7 positions matching TRBD1. The sequenced sample consisted of PBMCs. The origin of this receptor is a man aged 35 to 55 in good health and CMV-seronegative. The DNA for the CDR3 is TGCGCCAGCAGCCCGCATGCCGGGACAGCTTACAATGAGCAGTTCTTC. Amino acid sequence: CASSPHAGTAYNEQFF.